This is a list of T cell receptor beta chains from one sample in a study of beta chain features in type 1 diabetes. Only in-frame clones appear in the TCRdb table, and some are missing; sequencing was by immunoSEQ multiplex PCR. The profile shows just under 150,000 clones, more than 9% of them singletons. Material: naive CD4+ T cells from blood. The receptor source for this set is a man between 18 and 29 years old in good health. The CDR3 runs from the conserved cysteine through the conserved F or W. The D gene is left open where the match is weak. Rows may omit the clone size; those that give it use once, few, many or a size class.

J	V	D	size	DNA	CDR3
TRBJ2-1	TRBV19	TRBD1	few	TGTGCCAGTAGTCCCCAGGGACAGGGGACGTACATTGAGCAGTTCTTC	CASSPQGQGTYIEQFF
TRBJ2-7	TRBV6-5	TRBD1	.	TGTGCCAGCACTCGTACAGGGGGTTCTTACGAGCAGTACTTC	CASTRTGGSYEQYF
TRBJ2-7	TRBV10-3	.	few	TGTGCCGCACTTCGGGGGTTTCCCTACGAGCAGTACTTC	CAALRGFPYEQYF
TRBJ2-5	TRBV10-3	.	many	TGTGCCATCAGGGCGGAAGAGACCCAGTACTTC	CAIRAEETQYF
TRBJ1-5	TRBV5-1	.	.	TGCGCCAGCAGCTTGGGGGCAGGGGCAAGCAATCAGCCCCAGCATTTT	CASSLGAGASNQPQHF
TRBJ2-7	TRBV19	TRBD1	few	TGTGCCAGTAGTGCCACCGGGACAGGTAACTCCTACGAGCAGTACTTC	CASSATGTGNSYEQYF
TRBJ1-2	TRBV6-1	.	.	TGTGCCAGCAGTGAAGCGGCGGACAGCTTCTTGGGCTACACCTTC	CASSEAADSFLGYTF
TRBJ2-3	TRBV27	.	.	TGTGCCAGCAGCCGACTAGTTACAGATACGCAGTATTTT	CASSRLVTDTQYF
TRBJ2-5	TRBV7-2	.	.	TGTGCCAGCAGAACAGGGGAGACCCAGTACTTC	CASRTGETQYF
TRBJ2-1	TRBV7-9	TRBD1	few	TGTGCCAGCAGCTTAACAGGGGAGAGGGGATACAATGAGCAGTTCTTC	CASSLTGERGYNEQFF
TRBJ1-4	TRBV5-1	.	.	TGCGCCAGCAGCTTGGGAGGGAACGAGGAAAAACTGTTTTTT	CASSLGGNEEKLFF
TRBJ1-5	TRBV7-9	.	few	TGTGCCAGCAGCTTAGGGGTCCGGACAGATAGCAATCAGCCCCAGCATTTT	CASSLGVRTDSNQPQHF
TRBJ1-4	TRBV18	TRBD1	few	TGTGCCAGCTCAAAGGGACAGGTCAATGAAAAACTGTTTTTT	CASSKGQVNEKLFF
TRBJ2-7	TRBV9	.	.	TGTGCCAGCAGCGTAGATGGCAGATCCTACGAGCAGTACTTC	CASSVDGRSYEQYF
TRBJ2-2	TRBV30	.	.	TGTGCCTGGAGTGTAACCGTTAGCGCCGGGGAGCTGTTTTTT	CAWSVTVSAGELFF
TRBJ1-1	TRBV6-6	.	.	TGTGCCAGCAGTTACGTCGTAGGGGTGAACACTGAAGCTTTCTTT	CASSYVVGVNTEAFF
TRBJ2-7	TRBV7-2	TRBD1	.	TGTGCCAGCAAGCTTAGGGACAGTACCTACGAGCAGTACTTC	CASKLRDSTYEQYF
TRBJ2-7	TRBV7-6	.	.	TGTGCCAGCAGCTTTTCTACAGGCTCCTACGAGCAGTACTTC	CASSFSTGSYEQYF
TRBJ2-2	TRBV6-6	.	.	TGTGCCAGCACCGGGGCGAACACCGGGGAGCTGTTTTTT	CASTGANTGELFF
TRBJ2-3	TRBV28	TRBD2	.	TGTGCCAGCAGGGCTAGCGGGGAGGCGGATACGCAGTATTTT	CASRASGEADTQYF
TRBJ2-7	TRBV4-3	.	many	TGCGCCAGCAGCCAAGTCTTAGGGGGCTACGAGCAGTACTTC	CASSQVLGGYEQYF
TRBJ1-2	TRBV15	.	.	TGTGCCACCAGCAGTAGAGGCAACTATGGCTACACCTTC	CATSSRGNYGYTF
TRBJ2-7	TRBV5-1	TRBD1	few	TGCGCCAGCAGCTTGGGGGACAGGGTCTACGAGCAGTACTTC	CASSLGDRVYEQYF
TRBJ2-1	TRBV5-6	TRBD2	many	TGTGCCAGCAGCTTGGAGGGCCGGCAGGGAGGGAATGAGCAGTTCTTC	CASSLEGRQGGNEQFF
TRBJ2-5	TRBV28	.	.	TGTGCCATCTACCAAGAGACCCAGTACTTC	CAIYQETQYF
TRBJ2-7	TRBV13	.	few	TGTGCCAGCAGCTTTTCCGTGGACAGCTACGAGCAGTACTTC	CASSFSVDSYEQYF
TRBJ2-5	TRBV14	.	.	TGTGCCAGCAGCCGCAAGCCCCAAGAGACCCAGTACTTC	CASSRKPQETQYF
TRBJ2-7	TRBV29-1	.	many	TGCAGCGTTGGAAGGGGCGTCGAGCAGTACTTC	CSVGRGVEQYF
TRBJ2-7	TRBV19	TRBD1	.	TGTGCCAGTAGTACCGACAGGGGAAACTCCTACGAGCAGTACTTC	CASSTDRGNSYEQYF
TRBJ2-7	TRBV11-2	TRBD2	.	TGTGCCAGCCGCTCAGGCGGGGGCTCCTACGAGCAGTACTTC	CASRSGGGSYEQYF
TRBJ2-5	TRBV18	.	.	TGTGCCAGCTCCCCCATATCGGGGAGGGAGACCCAGTACTTC	CASSPISGRETQYF
TRBJ2-3	TRBV7-2	.	many	TGTGCCAGCAGCATAGGACACGGTACGCAGTATTTT	CASSIGHGTQYF
TRBJ1-3	TRBV28	.	few	TGTGCCAGCACCTCTTCGAACACCATATATTTT	CASTSSNTIYF
TRBJ2-3	TRBV28	TRBD2	.	TGTGCTGAGCGGGGCTCTAGCACAGATACGCAGTATTTT	CAERGSSTDTQYF
TRBJ1-1	TRBV11-2	.	.	TGTGCCAGCAGCTTGACAGTTAACACTGAAGCTTTCTTT	CASSLTVNTEAFF
TRBJ1-1	TRBV18	.	few	TGTGCCAGCTCACCACGAGCAGAGGCTATCACTGAAGCTTTCTTT	CASSPRAEAITEAFF
TRBJ2-1	TRBV2	TRBD2	.	TGTGCCACCCGACTAGCGGGGACTTCCTACAATGAGCAGTTCTTC	CATRLAGTSYNEQFF
TRBJ1-1	TRBV14	TRBD1	few	TGTGCCAGCAGCCCCGACAGGGGGCTTGTGGACACTGAAGCTTTCTTT	CASSPDRGLVDTEAFF
TRBJ1-2	TRBV6-5	.	once	TGTGCCAGCAGCTTGGACAGTATCAACTATGGCTACACCTTC	CASSLDSINYGYTF
TRBJ1-2	TRBV6-5	.	.	TGTGCCAGCAGGGCGACAGCTCTCTATGGCTACACCTTC	CASRATALYGYTF
TRBJ1-2	TRBV28	.	.	TGTGCCAGCAGTCCCCCCACGGGGATTACTGGCTATGGCTACACCTTC	CASSPPTGITGYGYTF
TRBJ2-3	TRBV5-1	TRBD2	few	TGCGCCAGCAGCAGGACTAGCGGGGGACCTTCGGGCACGCAGTATTTT	CASSRTSGGPSGTQYF
TRBJ1-5	TRBV30	.	few	TGTGCCTGGAGTGTGGCGGAAAATCAGCCCCAGCATTTT	CAWSVAENQPQHF
TRBJ2-3	TRBV4-3	.	few	TGCGCCAGCAGCCAGAGAGGGCGGGGGCCAAATACGCAGTATTTT	CASSQRGRGPNTQYF
TRBJ2-7	TRBV19	TRBD1	many	TGTGCCAGTATGCGGGGGACAGGGGACTACGAGCAGTACTTC	CASMRGTGDYEQYF
TRBJ1-4	TRBV6-6	TRBD1	few	TGTGCCAGCACGGACAGGCATGAAAAACTGTTTTTT	CASTDRHEKLFF
TRBJ2-1	TRBV2	TRBD2	.	TGTGCCGGGGGGAGGGCGCGGGGGGAGCAGTTCTTC	CAGGRARGEQFF
TRBJ2-2	TRBV20-1	.	few	TGCAGTGCTACCCGGGCCGGGGAGCTGTTTTTT	CSATRAGELFF
TRBJ2-3	TRBV27	.	.	TGTGCCAGCAGTTTATCTTACAGTCTGAGCACAGATACGCAGTATTTT	CASSLSYSLSTDTQYF
TRBJ2-1	TRBV28	.	few	TGTGCCAGCACGAGGACATTTGGGCAGGCCGCAAAAAGAAATGAGCAGTTCTTC	CASTRTFGQAAKRNEQFF
TRBJ2-5	TRBV19	.	many	TGTGCCAGTAGTACCGAGAGAGAGACCCAGTACTTC	CASSTERETQYF
TRBJ1-4	TRBV18	.	few	TGTGCCAGCTCACCAACAGCCGCTTCTAATGAAAAACTGTTTTTT	CASSPTAASNEKLFF
TRBJ1-6	TRBV6-6	.	few	TGTGCCAGCAGGGAGAGTCAGATCTCACCCCTCCACTTT	CASRESQISPLHF